Here is one T cell receptor beta chain with its context. What it binds is unknown. V was trimmed by 7 bases and J by 3 bases, leaving 19 bases between them. This CDR3 is built from 15 residues. Germline loops: CDR1 SGHKS, CDR2 YYEKEE (reference sequence). The second PCR ran roughly 7 to 12 cycles with a sample-barcoded 5' primer and J-beta primers. TCRdb reprocessed the 5' RACE reads via MiXCR and lists one record per CDR3 protein. The repertoire holds around 800,000 distinct CDR3 sequences, with about 62% as singletons. The data belong to a study of blood T cells in healthy people across ages. Study outcomes and limitations: PBMCs were not sorted, which prevented a conclusive comparison of naive versus antigen-experienced cells.

This receptor was taken from a man in his thirties or forties in good health. The chain couples TRBV5-5 to TRBJ1-2; D ambiguous. The sequencing input was blood. The CDR3 reads CASRSRIRYDYGYTF. The CDR3 bases are TGTGCCAGCCGGTCCAGGATCCGGTATGACTATGGCTACACCTTC.